Presented here are 18 T cell receptor beta chains from one specimen sequenced in a study of patients and donors after allogeneic stem cell transplantation (dated by TCRdb to 2020 to 2022). The receptor library was made with RT-PCR. The sequencing machine was a NextSeq 550. Clones were called with MiXCR by TCRdb after fastp trimmed the public reads at Q25, and only in-frame beta chains were retained. Every CDR3 protein is listed once, alongside the most common genes and DNA of its rows. This sample comprises some 92,000 distinct CDR3 sequences, approximately 49% of them detected only once. The ten biggest clones cover approximately 60% of the sample. The sample consisted of blood, either unsorted or a sorted T cell fraction (not recorded which). Receptor source: a human donor who was either an allogeneic HSCT recipient or a stem cell or donor lymphocyte infusion donor (not recorded which). It is not recorded whose cells these are; they may come from a transplant donor.

V and J are TRBV21-1 and TRBJ2-1; TRBD2 is taken as the D call from the table, unchecked against the DNA. TRBV21-1 is a known pseudogene. The CDR3 extends over 13 amino acids. The CDR3 DNA reads as TGTGCCAGCAGCACTAGCCCCGCCCATGAGCAGTTCTTC. This translates into CASSTSPAHEQFF.

This clonotype was seen a few times. The chain joins TRBV4-3 to TRBJ2-1; 8 nucleotides line up with TRBD2. With V trimmed by 2 bases and J by 7 bases, 10 bases remained unmatched. This CDR3 is built from 16 residues. Germline loops: CDR1 LGHNA, CDR2 YSLEER. The CDR3 loop is CASSQRGSGSDNEQFF. DNA for the CDR3: TGCGCCAGCAGCCAAAGGGGGAGCGGGAGTGATAATGAGCAGTTCTTC.

This clonotype has more than one count but fewer than ten. This sequence joins TRBV20-1 and TRBJ1-2, with D unclear. CDR1 and CDR2 (germline): DFQATT, SNEGSKA (reference sequence). Trimming took 0 bases from V and 1 from J, leaving 9 bases between them. The CDR3 spans 14 residues. DNA for the CDR3: TGCAGTGCTAGAGATGAGGGCGATAACTATGGCTACACCTTC. It is translated as CSARDEGDNYGYTF.

V gene TRBV28 combines with J gene TRBJ1-5; 8 bases fit TRBD1. This CDR3 has 15 residues. The V segment lost 5 bases and the J segment 4 bases; nucleotides outside the gene matches: 7. Germline CDR1 and CDR2: MDHEN and SYDVKM. The CDR3: CASSPRTGWNQPQHF. CDR3 nucleotides: TGTGCCAGCAGTCCCCGGACAGGGTGGAATCAGCCCCAGCATTTT.

The J gene is TRBJ2-1, the V gene TRBV7-8, with a possible D match to TRBD2 (6 bases). The CDR3 runs to 15 residues. In germline, CDR1 is SGHVS, CDR2 FQNEAQ. V was shortened by 7 bases and J by 4 bases, with 17 bases between the two germline ends. The CDR3 DNA reads as TGTGCCAGCACCATTGGGGAGGTTGGTTACAATGAGCAGTTCTTC. It codes for CASTIGEVGYNEQFF.

Remarks on this clonotype: Germline is not matched at one junction end, which may reflect a read error. The chain recombines TRBV7-9 with TRBJ2-7, with D possibly TRBD2 on 5 matching bases. CDR3 size: 13 residues. Per the germline V gene, CDR1 is SEHNR and CDR2 is FQNEAQ (reference sequence). This chain's CDR3 is CASSPGSSNEQYF. CDR3 DNA: TGTGCCAGCAGCCCGGGGAGCTCCAACGAGCAGTACTTC.

The V and J genes are TRBV10-3 and TRBJ2-1; D not resolved. Trimming pared 7 bases from V and 0 bases from J, leaving 10 bases between. This CDR3 has 14 amino acids. CDR1 is ENHRY, CDR2 SYGVKD, per germline. This chain's CDR3 is CAIKWSDSYNEQFF. CDR3 nucleotide sequence: TGTGCCATCAAGTGGAGTGACTCCTACAATGAGCAGTTCTTC.

This clonotype was picked up a small number of times. The V and J genes are TRBV7-3 and TRBJ1-1; no clear D. The V gene lost 2 bases and the J gene lost 8 bases, with 12 bases spanning the gap. CDR1 is SGHTA, CDR2 FQGTGA, per germline. The CDR3 totals 13 residues. In nucleotides, the CDR3 is TGTGCCAGCAGCTTACATTCCCAAACAGAAGCTTTCTTT. Translation gives CASSLHSQTEAFF.

This clonotype showed up just a few times. The rearrangement uses TRBV12-3 or TRBV12-4 and TRBJ1-2; perhaps TRBD1 as D (5 bases). The CDR3 extends over 13 amino acids. Trimming took off 2 bases at V and 6 bases at J, with 10 bases between the two ends. The CDR3 spells CASSLWQGHGYTF. DNA for the CDR3: TGTGCCAGCAGTTTATGGCAGGGCCATGGCTACACCTTC.

This rearrangement joins TRBV7-6 to TRBJ1-3; tentatively, D is TRBD1 (5 bases). Trimming shortened V by 6 bases and J by 0 bases, and 27 bases separated the two germline ends. The CDR3 runs 20 residues. Germline CDR1 and CDR2: SGHVS and FNYEAQ. CDR3 DNA: TGTGCCAGCAGTCGGGACGAGTGGACACTCGGTCCGAGCTCTGGAAACACCATATATTTT. Residues: CASSRDEWTLGPSSGNTIYF.

The chain employs TRBV29-1 and TRBJ2-7; perhaps TRBD2 as D (6 bases). Germline V lookup: CDR1 SQVTM, CDR2 ANQGSEA. This CDR3 is 15 amino acids long. V lost 0 bases to trimming and J lost 3 bases, with 15 bases between them. This chain's CDR3 is CSVEDPETGDYEQYF. The CDR3, as DNA: TGCAGCGTTGAAGATCCCGAGACGGGAGACTACGAGCAGTACTTC.

The chain couples TRBV5-6 to TRBJ1-5, with TRBD1 matching 7 bases. This CDR3 is built from 17 residues. CDR1 SGHDT and CDR2 YYEEEE come from the germline V gene. With V trimmed by 2 bases and J by 2 bases, 10 bases remained unmatched. CDR3 nucleotides: TGTGCCAGCAGCTTAAGTGGGCACAGGGGTGGCAATCAGCCCCAGCATTTT. This codes for CASSLSGHRGGNQPQHF.

The CDR3 spells CASSSPHGTNSPLHF. CDR3 bases: TGTGCCAGCAGCTCCCCTCACGGAACGAATTCACCCCTCCACTTT. The chain carries TRBV7-2 and TRBJ1-6; D gene uncertain. The CDR3 has 15 amino acids. The germline V gene encodes CDR1 SGHTA and CDR2 FQGNSA. V lost 4 bases, J lost 7 bases, and 14 bases lay in between.

The chain is built from TRBV6-2 or TRBV6-3 and TRBJ1-4, with TRBD1 matching over 7 bases. CDR3 length equals 17 residues. Germline V lookup: CDR1 MNHEY, CDR2 SVGEGT. V shed 2 bases, J shed 4 bases, and the junction held 10 bases outside the gene matches. Written as DNA, the CDR3 is TGTGCCAGCAGTTACCTCTTCGACAGGGCCGATAATGAAAAACTGTTTTTT. Encoded protein: CASSYLFDRADNEKLFF.

The chain uses TRBV28 and TRBJ1-1; 8 nucleotides match TRBD1. V shed 6 bases, J shed 5 bases, and the junction held 8 bases outside the gene matches. Germline values: CDR1 MDHEN, CDR2 SYDVKM. The CDR3 sequence is 14 residues long. The CDR3 sequence: CASRDTRTGTEAFF. CDR3 sequence (DNA): TGTGCCAGCAGGGATACAAGGACAGGGACTGAAGCTTTCTTT. Together with reference TRBV28 and TRBJ1-1, the CDR3 gives the full variable domain: DVKVTQSSRYLVKRTGEKVFLECVQDMDHENMFWYRQDPGLGLRLIYFSYDVKMKEKGDIPEGYSVSREKKERFSLILESASTNQTSMYLCASRDTRTGTEAFFGQGTRLTVV.

The chain uses TRBV4-1 and TRBJ1-4; D is perhaps TRBD1 (5 bases). Trimming shortened V by 3 bases and J by 4 bases, and 18 bases separated the two germline ends. This CDR3 is 17 amino acids long. Germline V gene lookup returns CDR1 MGHRA and CDR2 YSYEKL. CDR3 nucleotide sequence: TGCGCCAGCAGCCAGGGCGCACCACCGGGACTTAATGAAAAACTGTTTTTT. Its translation: CASSQGAPPGLNEKLFF.

A note on this clonotype: A read error may account for a junction end that differs from germline. In DNA, the CDR3 is TGCAGCGTTGAAGTAGCCGAAGCAACTAATGAAGAACTGTTTTTT. Protein product: CSVEVAEATNEELFF. The rearrangement links TRBV29-1 to TRBJ1-4; D ambiguous. The germline CDR1 and CDR2 sequences are SQVTM and ANQGSEA. The CDR3 sequence is 15 residues long.

This clonotype was observed a single time. The chain links TRBV20-1 to TRBJ2-7, with 8 bases aligning to TRBD1. This CDR3 is 15 amino acids long. Germline trimming cut 1 base from V and 4 bases from J; bases unmatched to any gene: 9. Germline V gives CDR1 DFQATT, CDR2 SNEGSKA (reference sequence). Here the CDR3 reads CSARVGAGQAYEQYF. The DNA of the CDR3 is TGCAGTGCTAGAGTGGGGGCGGGACAGGCATACGAGCAGTACTTC.